This is a list of T cell receptor beta chains from one sample in a study of regulatory T cells in long-lasting Graves disease. TCRdb analysed the multiplex PCR reads with MiXCR anew, one entry per CDR3 protein. The sample lists a few hundred thousand distinct CDR3 sequences; roughly 20% were seen once. Here the sequenced sample was peripheral blood mononuclear cells (PBMCs), taken when the disease was refractory, from a patient treated with antithyroid drugs. These TCRs come from a woman in her thirties or forties with Graves disease. Both conserved end residues are part of each CDR3. Fields, in order: clone size, V gene, D gene, J gene, CDR3 protein, CDR3 DNA. The D gene is left open where the match is weak. The size entry is marked missing in some rows and otherwise reads once, few, many or a size class.

many	TRBV12-3/TRBV12-4	-	TRBJ1-6	CASSPLPPGWRSPLHF	TGTGCCAGCAGCCCACTCCCCCCGGGGTGGAGATCACCCCTCCACTTT
many	TRBV20-1	-	TRBJ1-1	CSATDSTEAFF	TGCAGTGCTACGGACAGTACTGAAGCTTTCTTT
-	TRBV7-9	-	TRBJ1-2	CASSHRGEKDGYTF	TGTGCCAGCAGCCACCGGGGGGAAAAAGATGGCTACACCTTC
-	TRBV15	TRBD2	TRBJ2-1	CATSRDPAGGISYNEQFF	TGTGCCACCAGCAGAGATCCTGCGGGGGGGATCTCCTACAATGAGCAGTTCTTC
many	TRBV29-1	-	TRBJ1-2	CSSESSDSYGYTF	TGCAGCTCTGAAAGCTCGGACAGCTATGGCTACACCTTC
-	TRBV7-9	TRBD2	TRBJ2-7	CACSLGLERGSSYEQYF	TGTGCCTGCAGCTTAGGACTTGAGCGGGGGAGCTCCTACGAGCAGTACTTC
-	TRBV10-2	-	TRBJ1-5	CASRSRQSNQPQHF	TGCGCCAGCAGATCGAGACAGAGCAATCAGCCCCAGCATTTT
-	TRBV20-1	-	TRBJ1-4	CSAHLQREATNEKLFF	TGCAGTGCTCATCTACAGAGGGAAGCAACTAATGAAAAACTGTTTTTT
-	TRBV4-2	-	TRBJ2-3	CAYLADTQYF	TGTGCCTACTTAGCGGATACGCAGTATTTT
-	TRBV5-6	-	TRBJ2-5	CASSSGQSYQETQYF	TGTGCCAGCAGCTCCGGACAGTCGTACCAAGAGACCCAGTACTTC
many	TRBV28	TRBD1	TRBJ2-3	CASSDPRTGPGDTQYF	TGTGCCAGCAGTGACCCCAGGACAGGGCCCGGAGATACGCAGTATTTT
many	TRBV12-3/TRBV12-4	-	TRBJ2-2	CASSRRGTGELFF	TGTGCCAGCAGTCGTCGAGGCACCGGGGAGCTGTTTTTT
many	TRBV29-1	-	TRBJ1-2	CSVGTINGYTF	TGCAGCGTTGGGACCATTAATGGCTACACCTTC
many	TRBV24-1	TRBD1	TRBJ2-7	CATSQGTGSYEQYF	TGTGCCACCAGTCAGGGGACAGGAAGTTACGAGCAGTACTTC
-	TRBV9	TRBD2	TRBJ2-2	CASSVASGRANTGELFF	TGTGCCAGCAGCGTAGCTAGCGGGAGGGCCAACACCGGGGAGCTGTTTTTT
many	TRBV11-1	TRBD1	TRBJ1-1	CASRDRVTEAFF	TGTGCCAGCAGGGACAGGGTGACTGAAGCTTTCTTT
many	TRBV11-2	-	TRBJ1-5	CASSLSLQSNQPQHF	TGTGCCAGCAGTTTATCCCTTCAGAGCAATCAGCCCCAGCATTTT
-	TRBV6-9	-	TRBJ1-6	CASSYLGDSPLHF	TGTGCCAGCAGTTACTTAGGGGATTCACCCCTCCACTTT
few	TRBV6-2/TRBV6-3	TRBD1	TRBJ1-1	CASSPTGDNTEAFF	TGTGCCAGCAGTCCAACAGGGGATAACACTGAAGCTTTCTTT
-	TRBV20-1	-	TRBJ2-3	CSAGRPNTDTQYF	TGCAGTGCTGGCCGTCCTAACACAGATACGCAGTATTTT
-	TRBV29-1	-	TRBJ1-5	CSVVPGLGQPQHF	TGCAGCGTTGTTCCCGGGTTGGGGCAGCCCCAGCATTTT
few	TRBV6-1	-	TRBJ1-2	CASSRQPNYGYTF	TGTGCCAGCAGTCGCCAGCCAAACTATGGCTACACCTTC
few	TRBV12-3/TRBV12-4	-	TRBJ2-2	CASSFEHNTGELFF	TGTGCCAGCAGTTTCGAACATAACACCGGGGAGCTGTTTTTT
few	TRBV29-1	-	TRBJ1-5	CSVAGPNTDQPQHF	TGCAGCGTGGCGGGACCGAATACGGATCAGCCCCAGCATTTT
many	TRBV20-1	-	TRBJ1-1	CSAPLSWEAFF	TGCAGTGCTCCCCTCTCCTGGGAAGCTTTCTTT
few	TRBV12-3/TRBV12-4	TRBD2	TRBJ2-3	CASTSGISTDTQYF	TGTGCCAGTACTAGCGGTATTAGCACAGATACGCAGTATTTT
once	TRBV5-1	-	TRBJ2-2	CASSLAEDYTGELFF	TGCGCCAGCAGCTTAGCGGAGGACTACACCGGGGAGCTGTTTTTT
few	TRBV5-1	-	TRBJ2-7	CASSSPRDTSAYEQYF	TGCGCCAGCAGCTCGCCCCGGGACACCTCGGCCTACGAGCAGTACTTC
few	TRBV10-1	TRBD2	TRBJ2-5	CASSPTSGRYQETQYF	TGCGCCAGCAGTCCCACTAGCGGGAGGTACCAAGAGACCCAGTACTTC